This T cell receptor beta chain was found in a study of breast tumors, draining lymph nodes, adjacent tissues. Note on this clonotype: Its target is not known.

Study-wide points: Tumors had less TCR diversity than lymph nodes, more than nontumor tissue.

MiXCR, run by TCRdb on the multiplex PCR reads, gives a single entry per CDR3 protein. Of around 25,000 distinct CDR3 sequences in the sample, approximately 23% were seen once. The sequencing sample was made of breast tumor tissue. This TCR was recovered from a female donor with breast cancer. Some clones in this sample may be carry-over from other donors' samples.

CDR3 nucleotide sequence: TGCGCCAGCAGCTTGGCTAGCGGGGCTAGCACAGATACGCAGTATTTT. Protein: CASSLASGASTDTQYF. V is TRBV5-1 and J is TRBJ2-3, with 9 bases matching TRBD2. Losses at the gene ends were 0 bases for V and 0 bases for J; bases not matched to a gene: 2. The CDR3 has 16 residues. Germline V gene sequence: CDR1 SGHRS, CDR2 YFSETQ.